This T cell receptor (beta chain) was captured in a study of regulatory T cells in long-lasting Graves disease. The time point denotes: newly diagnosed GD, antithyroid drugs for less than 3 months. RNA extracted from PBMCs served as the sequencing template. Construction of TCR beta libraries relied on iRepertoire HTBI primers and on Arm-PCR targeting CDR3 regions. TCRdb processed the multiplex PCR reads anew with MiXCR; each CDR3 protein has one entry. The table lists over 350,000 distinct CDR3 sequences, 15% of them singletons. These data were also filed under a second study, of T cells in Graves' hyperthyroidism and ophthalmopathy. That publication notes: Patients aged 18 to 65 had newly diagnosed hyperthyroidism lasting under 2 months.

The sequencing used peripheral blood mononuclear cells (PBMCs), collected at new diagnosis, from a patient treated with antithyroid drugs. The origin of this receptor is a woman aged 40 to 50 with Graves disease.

DNA for the CDR3: TGTGCCTGGAGTGCAGGGGCCGCGGGGCCCCAGCATTTT. Protein: CAWSAGAAGPQHF. The V gene is TRBV30, the J gene TRBJ1-5; D is possibly TRBD1 (6 bases). Germline values: CDR1 GTSNPN, CDR2 SVGIG (reference sequence). V was shortened by 1 base and J by 9 bases, with 13 bases between the two germline ends. This CDR3 contains 13 residues.